The 27 T cell receptor beta chains listed next were all sequenced from one sample in a study of beta chain features in type 1 diabetes. Isolated RNA was reverse transcribed in full, so expressed TCRB transcripts were sequenced. Using immunoSEQ multiplex PCR, the repertoire was profiled, and TCRdb retains in-frame clones only, with some absent. The table records about 220,000 clones, about 11% of them present only once. What was sequenced was central memory CD4+ T cells from blood. Receptor source: a man between 18 and 35 years old in good health.

This clone has more than one count but fewer than ten. The CDR3 is CAISVLAETGELFF. The CDR3 DNA reads TGTGCCATCAGTGTACTAGCGGAAACCGGGGAGCTGTTTTTT. The V gene is TRBV10-3, the J gene TRBJ2-2; 8 bases fit TRBD2. The CDR3 has 14 amino acids. V lost 4 bases to trimming and J lost 5 bases; unmatched junction nucleotides: 3. Germline CDR1 ENHRY, CDR2 SYGVKD.

This clone was seen a handful of times. This CDR3 reads CASRGDSFTDTQYF. In DNA form, the CDR3 reads TGCGCCAGCAGGGGTGACTCCTTCACAGATACGCAGTATTTT. The chain couples TRBV4-3 to TRBJ2-3; no reliable D call. V shed 6 bases and J shed 2 bases, with 12 bases lying between them. The V gene's germline CDR1 is LGHNA and CDR2 YSLEER. This CDR3 spans 14 amino acids.

This chain joins TRBV7-8 and TRBJ2-1; D perhaps matches TRBD1 (5 bases). Germline V lookup: CDR1 SGHVS, CDR2 FQNEAQ. V gave up 3 bases and J gave up 6 bases, with 9 bases separating them. The length of the CDR3 is 13 residues. CDR3 nucleotides: TGTGCCAGCAGCTTCAGGGTTTTCAATGAGCAGTTCTTC. It yields the protein CASSFRVFNEQFF.

In its sample, this clone was seen a few times. The gene calls are TRBV29-1 and TRBJ2-1; 14 bases align to TRBD2. Germline trimming cut 6 bases from V and 3 bases from J; bases unmatched to any gene: 4. Looked up from germline, CDR1 is SQVTM and CDR2 is ANQGSEA. The CDR3 has 15 amino acids. The CDR3 DNA reads as TGCAGCGTGGGACTAGCGGGAGCGATCTACAATGAGCAGTTCTTC. Encoded protein: CSVGLAGAIYNEQFF.

V usage is TRBV10-3 and J usage is TRBJ2-7; 11 bases align to TRBD2. The CDR3 is 15 amino acids. V was pared by 3 bases and J by 6 bases, with 7 bases of the junction left unmatched. Germline CDR1 and CDR2: ENHRY and SYGVKD. The CDR3 DNA sequence: TGTGCCATCAGTGAAGTGGTAGCGGGAGGGGGCGAGCAGTACTTC. Encoded protein: CAISEVVAGGGEQYF.

V and J are TRBV4-3 and TRBJ2-1, with 7 positions matching TRBD2. J was trimmed by 9 bases and V by 4 bases; bases with no gene match: 12. CDR3 length: 15 residues. Per germline, CDR1 LGHNA and CDR2 YSLEER. The DNA of the CDR3 is TGCGCCAGCAGCCCGGGGACTACCCCACGAAGTGAGCAGTTCTTC. It yields the protein CASSPGTTPRSEQFF.

This clone has more than one count but fewer than ten. The chain links TRBV7-2 to TRBJ2-5; possibly TRBD2 for D (5 bases). CDR3 length equals 16 residues. The ends were cut back, 4 bases at V and 5 bases at J, with 20 bases in the middle. From germline, CDR1 is SGHTA and CDR2 FQGNSA. CDR3 in DNA: TGTGCCAGCAGCTGGACCGGGATCTCGGCGAGGGAGACCCAGTACTTC. This sequence encodes CASSWTGISARETQYF.

This clone appeared a few times. J is TRBJ2-5 and V is TRBV9, with D possibly matching TRBD1 (6 bases). V gave up 3 bases and J gave up 5 bases, with 14 bases separating them. Germline CDR1 SGDLS, CDR2 YYNGEE. CDR3 length equals 14 residues. The CDR3 nucleotides are TGTGCCAGCAGCGGTACAGGGATGCGGGAGACCCAGTACTTC. Its protein product is CASSGTGMRETQYF.

The chain links TRBV5-6 to TRBJ2-3; tentatively, D is TRBD2 (5 bases). Trimming pared 0 bases from V and 4 bases from J, leaving 15 bases between. The CDR3 is made up of 16 amino acids. Germline assignment: CDR1 SGHDT and CDR2 YYEEEE. CDR3 loop: CASSLVVGVAPDTQYF. The CDR3, as DNA: TGTGCCAGCAGCTTGGTAGTGGGAGTGGCCCCAGATACGCAGTATTTT.

This clone was observed many times. This chain connects TRBV5-1 to TRBJ2-3, with a tentative D call TRBD1 (5 bases). The ends were cut back, 0 bases at V and 7 bases at J, with 9 bases in the middle. This CDR3 spans 13 amino acids. Germline-derived CDR1 and CDR2 are SGHRS and YFSETQ. CDR3 in DNA: TGCGCCAGCAGCTTGGAGGGGCAACATACGCAGTATTTT. Translation gives CASSLEGQHTQYF.

This chain joins TRBV7-9 and TRBJ2-2; unclear D gene. The V gene's germline CDR1 is SEHNR and CDR2 FQNEAQ (reference sequence). V lost 4 bases and J lost 0, with 9 bases in between. CDR3 length: 15 amino acids. Here the CDR3 reads CASSSEYPNTGELFF. In DNA, the CDR3 is TGTGCCAGCAGCTCGGAGTACCCGAACACCGGGGAGCTGTTTTTT.

The rearrangement uses TRBV6-6 and TRBJ2-7; D ambiguous. Deletions cut 0 bases from V and 6 bases from J, with 9 bases between. This CDR3 is 13 amino acids long. Germline V gives CDR1 MNHNY, CDR2 SVGAGI (reference sequence). The CDR3 DNA reads TGTGCCAGCAGTTACTCGGGGTTCCCCGAGCAGTACTTC. Its translation is CASSYSGFPEQYF.

The chain couples TRBV9 to TRBJ2-5, with TRBD2 matching 7 bases. The V gene's germline CDR1 is SGDLS and CDR2 YYNGEE. V lost 4 bases to trimming and J lost 4 bases; unmatched junction nucleotides: 10. CDR3 length: 15 amino acids. The CDR3 here is CASSPRGTKGETQYF. The DNA for the CDR3 is TGTGCCAGCAGCCCACGAGGGACTAAGGGAGAGACCCAGTACTTC.

The rearrangement uses TRBV9 and TRBJ2-5, with 7 bases that match TRBD2. CDR3 size: 13 residues. Germline V gene sequence: CDR1 SGDLS, CDR2 YYNGEE. With 5 bases clipped from V and 5 bases from J, the junction kept 6 bases outside the gene matches. CDR3 sequence: CASSPHSGETQYF. CDR3 DNA sequence: TGTGCCAGCAGTCCTCATAGCGGGGAGACCCAGTACTTC.

This clone was seen a few times. The chain combines TRBV19 with TRBJ1-5; D is unresolved. The CDR3 is 12 amino acids. Trimming stripped 5 bases from V and 6 bases from J, with 8 bases between. CDR1 and CDR2 from the germline V gene are LNHDA and SQIVND (reference sequence). The CDR3 coding sequence is TGTGCCAGTAGTCTTCATAGTCAGCCCCAGCATTTT. Amino acid sequence: CASSLHSQPQHF.

The sample holds a few counts of this clone. V and J are TRBV7-2 and TRBJ2-1, with D hard to call. The CDR3 totals 12 residues. In germline, CDR1 is SGHTA, CDR2 FQGNSA. V lost 7 bases to trimming and J lost 8 bases, with 12 bases between them. CDR3 protein: CASTPRFHEQFF. The CDR3 DNA follows: TGTGCCAGCACTCCCCGATTCCATGAGCAGTTCTTC.

The chain links TRBV2 to TRBJ2-4; 12 bases line up with TRBD2. This CDR3 comprises 14 residues. Germline CDR1 reads SNHLY; CDR2 reads FYNNEI. With V trimmed by 7 bases and J by 9 bases, 7 bases remained unmatched. CDR3 coding DNA: TGTGCCAGCACCACTAGCGGGAGGTTTGGCATTCAGTACTTC. Residues: CASTTSGRFGIQYF.

In its sample, this clone was seen a few times. The chain uses TRBV30 and TRBJ2-7; no reliable D call. CDR3 length: 11 amino acids. Trimming removed 3 bases from V and 5 bases from J, with 8 bases in between. Germline V CDR1 and CDR2: GTSNPN, SVGIG (reference sequence). The CDR3 nucleotides read TGTGCCTGGAGAAGCGAAGACGAGCAGTACTTC. This gives the protein CAWRSEDEQYF.

This rearrangement joins TRBV20-1 to TRBJ2-5, with D perhaps TRBD1 or TRBD2 (5 bases each). Trimming stripped 7 bases from V and 5 bases from J, with 11 bases between. This CDR3 is built from 11 residues. CDR1 is DFQATT and CDR2 is SNEGSKA in the germline V gene (reference sequence). For the CDR3, the DNA is TGCAGTGGGGGAGAGGGGGAGACCCAGTACTTC. Protein: CSGGEGETQYF.

The gene calls are TRBV6-1 and TRBJ2-3; D is undetermined. CDR3 length: 11 residues. The V end lost 10 bases, the J end lost 7 bases, and 12 bases lay between the germline ends. CDR1 and CDR2 (germline): MNHNS, SASEGT. DNA of the CDR3: TGTGCCACCCACCCGGGCTATACGCAGTATTTT. It is translated as CATHPGYTQYF.

To note about this clone: The junction departs from germline at one end; a sequencing error may be responsible. The V and J genes are TRBV7-7 and TRBJ2-1; D might be TRBD2 (5 bases). The CDR3 runs to 14 residues. Germline V CDR1 and CDR2: SSHAT, FNYEAQ (reference sequence). CDR3 nucleotide sequence: TGTGCTAGCAGCTCGGATGGGAGTTCCAATGAGCAGTTCTTC. Translating gives CASSSDGSSNEQFF.

This clone came up a few times. The genes are TRBV5-4 and TRBJ1-3, with D possibly matching TRBD1 (5 bases). V was shortened by 2 bases and J by 1 base, with 13 bases between the two germline ends. CDR3 length: 16 residues. Germline CDR1 is SGHNT and CDR2 is YYREEE (reference sequence). The CDR3 reads CASSLAGTPSGNTIYF. The CDR3 DNA is TGTGCCAGCAGCTTAGCCGGGACCCCGTCTGGAAACACCATATATTTT.

This clone was counted only a few times. The chain is built from TRBV11-2 and TRBJ2-4; D not certain. Germline values: CDR1 SGHAT, CDR2 FQNNGV. The germline V and J ends were trimmed by 4 bases and 4 bases, with 11 bases remaining between them. This CDR3 spans 14 amino acids. The CDR3 sequence: CASSSGHPKNIQYF. CDR3 bases: TGTGCCAGCAGCTCAGGTCACCCTAAAAACATTCAGTACTTC.

At least ten counts were recorded for this clone. This same CDR3 is encoded by further DNA sequences in the sample. The chain is built from TRBV18 and TRBJ2-6, with a tentative D call TRBD2 (5 bases). The CDR3 has 15 residues. V lost 2 bases to trimming and J lost 0 bases, with 5 bases between them. In germline, CDR1 is KGHSH, CDR2 LQKENI. The CDR3 DNA reads TGTGCCAGCTCACCAGGGAGCTCTGGGGCCAACGTCCTGACTTTC. Protein product: CASSPGSSGANVLTF.

The gene calls are TRBV27 and TRBJ2-7, with 11 bases aligning to TRBD2. V lost 6 bases and J lost 0; bases outside the gene matches: 7. The V gene's germline CDR1 is MNHEY and CDR2 SMNVEV (reference sequence). CDR3 length: 16 residues. The CDR3 DNA reads TGTGCCAGCAGGCTAGCGGGAGGAATGATCTCCTACGAGCAGTACTTC. The encoded protein is CASRLAGGMISYEQYF.

This clone has only a few counts. The chain is built from TRBV7-2 and TRBJ2-5; D is unresolved. V was cut by 5 bases and J by 5 bases, with 18 bases left in between. This CDR3 spans 15 amino acids. Per the germline V gene, CDR1 is SGHTA and CDR2 is FQGNSA. This CDR3 reads CASSQSRHGLETQYF. DNA for the CDR3: TGTGCCAGCAGCCAATCCCGACACGGGTTGGAGACCCAGTACTTC.

In the case of this clone: At one end the junction does not follow the germline gene, possibly because of a read error. The chain uses TRBV30 and TRBJ2-3, with 7 bases aligning to TRBD1. This CDR3 has 15 residues. Germline CDR1 reads GTSNPN; CDR2 reads SVGIG (reference sequence). CDR3 nucleotides: TGTTCCTGGAGTGTACCCCAGACAGGGATTCTAACGCAGTATTTT. This codes for CSWSVPQTGILTQYF. The full variable domain, in which reference TRBV30 and TRBJ2-3 provide the parts outside the CDR3, is SQTIHQWPATLVQPVGSPLSLECTVEGTSNPNLYWYRQAAGRGLQLLFYSVGIGQISSEVPQNLSASRPQDRQFILSSKKLLLSDSGFYLCSWSVPQTGILTQYFGPGTRLTVL.